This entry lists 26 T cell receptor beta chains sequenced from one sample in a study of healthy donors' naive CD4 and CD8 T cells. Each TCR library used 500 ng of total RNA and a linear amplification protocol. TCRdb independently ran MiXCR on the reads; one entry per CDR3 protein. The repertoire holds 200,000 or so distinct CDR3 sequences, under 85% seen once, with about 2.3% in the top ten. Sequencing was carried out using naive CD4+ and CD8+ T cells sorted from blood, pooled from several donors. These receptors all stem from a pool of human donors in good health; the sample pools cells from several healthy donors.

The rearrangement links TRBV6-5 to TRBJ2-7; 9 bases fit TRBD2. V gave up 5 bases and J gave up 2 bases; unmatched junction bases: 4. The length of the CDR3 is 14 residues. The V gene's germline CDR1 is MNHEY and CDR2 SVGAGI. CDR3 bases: TGTGCCAGCAGTATGACTAGCGGAACCTACGAGCAGTACTTC. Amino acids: CASSMTSGTYEQYF.

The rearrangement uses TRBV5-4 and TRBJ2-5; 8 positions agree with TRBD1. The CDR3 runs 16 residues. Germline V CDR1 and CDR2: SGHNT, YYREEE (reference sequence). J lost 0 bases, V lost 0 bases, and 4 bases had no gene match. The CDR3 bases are TGTGCCAGCAGCTTGGGAACAGGGGGATACCAAGAGACCCAGTACTTC. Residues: CASSLGTGGYQETQYF.

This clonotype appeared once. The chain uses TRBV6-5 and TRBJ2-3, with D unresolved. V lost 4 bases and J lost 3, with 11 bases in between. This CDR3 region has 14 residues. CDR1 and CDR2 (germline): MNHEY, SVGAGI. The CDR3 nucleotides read TGTGCCAGCAGTTTTTCCGGAGATACAGATACGCAGTATTTT. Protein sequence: CASSFSGDTDTQYF.

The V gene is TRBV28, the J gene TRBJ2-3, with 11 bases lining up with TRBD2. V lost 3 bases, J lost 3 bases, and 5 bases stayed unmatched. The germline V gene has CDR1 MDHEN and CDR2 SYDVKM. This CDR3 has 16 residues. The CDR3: CASSFLLAGGTDTQYF. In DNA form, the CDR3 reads TGTGCCAGCAGTTTCCTTCTAGCGGGAGGAACAGATACGCAGTATTTT. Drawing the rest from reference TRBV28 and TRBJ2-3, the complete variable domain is DVKVTQSSRYLVKRTGEKVFLECVQDMDHENMFWYRQDPGLGLRLIYFSYDVKMKEKGDIPEGYSVSREKKERFSLILESASTNQTSMYLCASSFLLAGGTDTQYFGPGTRLTVL.

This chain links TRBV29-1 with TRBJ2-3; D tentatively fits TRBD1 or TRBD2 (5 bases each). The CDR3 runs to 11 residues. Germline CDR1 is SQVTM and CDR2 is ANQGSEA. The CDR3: CGGEGTDTQYF. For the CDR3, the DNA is TGCGGGGGAGAAGGCACAGATACGCAGTATTTT.

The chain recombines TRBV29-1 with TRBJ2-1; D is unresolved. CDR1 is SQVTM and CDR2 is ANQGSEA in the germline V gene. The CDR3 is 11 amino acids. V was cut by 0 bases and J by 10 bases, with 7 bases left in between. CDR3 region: CSVEEWGEQFF. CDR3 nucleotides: TGCAGCGTTGAAGAGTGGGGAGAGCAGTTCTTC.

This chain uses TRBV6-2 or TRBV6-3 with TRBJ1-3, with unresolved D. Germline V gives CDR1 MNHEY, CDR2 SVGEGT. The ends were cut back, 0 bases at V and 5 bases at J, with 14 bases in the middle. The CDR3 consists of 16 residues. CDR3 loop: CASSYSFGPTRNTIYF. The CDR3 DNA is TGTGCCAGCAGTTACTCCTTCGGCCCTACGAGAAACACCATATATTTT.

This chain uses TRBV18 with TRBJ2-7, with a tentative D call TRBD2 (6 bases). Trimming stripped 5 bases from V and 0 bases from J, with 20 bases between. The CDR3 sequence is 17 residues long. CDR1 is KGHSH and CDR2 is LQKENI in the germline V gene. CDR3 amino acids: CASSTGAGRGTSYEQYF. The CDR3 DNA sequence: TGTGCCAGCTCAACCGGTGCGGGGCGAGGGACCTCCTACGAGCAGTACTTC.

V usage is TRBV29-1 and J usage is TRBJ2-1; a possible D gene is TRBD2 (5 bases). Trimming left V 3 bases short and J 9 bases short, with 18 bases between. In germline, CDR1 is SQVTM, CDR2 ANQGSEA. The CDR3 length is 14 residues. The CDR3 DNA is TGCAGCGTTGAGATTAGCGCCTCAGGTGGTGAGCAGTTCTTC. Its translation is CSVEISASGGEQFF.

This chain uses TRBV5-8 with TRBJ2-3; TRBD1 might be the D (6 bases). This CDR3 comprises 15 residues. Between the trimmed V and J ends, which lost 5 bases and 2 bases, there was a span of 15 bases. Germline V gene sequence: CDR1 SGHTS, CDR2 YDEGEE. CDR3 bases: TGTGCCAGCAGAACTCGACAGGATCTCACAGATACGCAGTATTTT. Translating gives CASRTRQDLTDTQYF. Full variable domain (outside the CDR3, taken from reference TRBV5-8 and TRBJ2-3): EAGVTQSPTHLIKTRGQQATLRCSPISGHTSVYWYQQALGLGLQFLLWYDEGEERNRGNFPPRFSGRQFPNYSSELNVNALELEDSALYLCASRTRQDLTDTQYFGPGTRLTVL.

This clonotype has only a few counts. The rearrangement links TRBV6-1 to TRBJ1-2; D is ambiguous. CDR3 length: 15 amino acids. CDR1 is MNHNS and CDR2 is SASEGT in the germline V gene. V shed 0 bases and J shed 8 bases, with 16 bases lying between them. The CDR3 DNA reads TGTGCCAGCAGTGAAGCGCCATGGGCAGGCCCAGGCTACACCTTC. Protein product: CASSEAPWAGPGYTF.

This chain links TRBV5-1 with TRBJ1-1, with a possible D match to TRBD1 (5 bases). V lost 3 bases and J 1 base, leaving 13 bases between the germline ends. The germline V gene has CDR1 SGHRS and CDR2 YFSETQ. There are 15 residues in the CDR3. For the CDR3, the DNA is TGCGCCAGCAGCTCTCCCGGGGCTCCGAACACTGAAGCTTTCTTT. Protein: CASSSPGAPNTEAFF.

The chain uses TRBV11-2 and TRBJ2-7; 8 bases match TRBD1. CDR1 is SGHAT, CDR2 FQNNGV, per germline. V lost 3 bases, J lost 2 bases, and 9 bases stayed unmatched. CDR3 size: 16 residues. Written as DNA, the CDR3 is TGTGCCAGCAGCTTGGAGACAGGGGTCCATACCTACGAGCAGTACTTC. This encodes CASSLETGVHTYEQYF.

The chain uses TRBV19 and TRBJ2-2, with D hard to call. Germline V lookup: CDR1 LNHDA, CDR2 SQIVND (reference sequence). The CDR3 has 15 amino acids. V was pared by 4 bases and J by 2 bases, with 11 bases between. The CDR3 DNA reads TGTGCCAGTAGTAGGGCAGGCGTAAACACCGGGGAGCTGTTTTTT. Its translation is CASSRAGVNTGELFF.

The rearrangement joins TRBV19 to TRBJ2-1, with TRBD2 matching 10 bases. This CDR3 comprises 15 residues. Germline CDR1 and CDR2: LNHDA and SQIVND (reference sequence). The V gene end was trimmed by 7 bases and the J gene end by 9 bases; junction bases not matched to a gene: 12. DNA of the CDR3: TGTGCCAGTACGGCCGGGACTAGCGTTGGTGGTGAGCAGTTCTTC. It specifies CASTAGTSVGGEQFF.

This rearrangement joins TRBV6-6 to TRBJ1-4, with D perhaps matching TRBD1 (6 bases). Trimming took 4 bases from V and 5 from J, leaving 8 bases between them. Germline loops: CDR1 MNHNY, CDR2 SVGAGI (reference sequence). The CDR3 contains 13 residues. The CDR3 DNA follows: TGTGCCAGCAGTTGGCAGGGGAATGAAAAACTGTTTTTT. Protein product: CASSWQGNEKLFF.

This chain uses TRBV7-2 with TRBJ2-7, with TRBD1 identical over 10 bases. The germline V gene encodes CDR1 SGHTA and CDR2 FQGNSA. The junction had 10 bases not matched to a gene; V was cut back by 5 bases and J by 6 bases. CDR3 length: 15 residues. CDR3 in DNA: TGTGCCAGCAGCCAGAACGACAGGGGGCGCTTCGAGCAGTACTTC. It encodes CASSQNDRGRFEQYF.

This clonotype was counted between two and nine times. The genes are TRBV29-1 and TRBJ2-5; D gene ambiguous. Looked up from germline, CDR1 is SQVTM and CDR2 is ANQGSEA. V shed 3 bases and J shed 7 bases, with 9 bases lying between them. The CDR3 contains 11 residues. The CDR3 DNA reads TGCAGCGTTGAGGGTCCTGGGACCCAGTACTTC. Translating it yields CSVEGPGTQYF.

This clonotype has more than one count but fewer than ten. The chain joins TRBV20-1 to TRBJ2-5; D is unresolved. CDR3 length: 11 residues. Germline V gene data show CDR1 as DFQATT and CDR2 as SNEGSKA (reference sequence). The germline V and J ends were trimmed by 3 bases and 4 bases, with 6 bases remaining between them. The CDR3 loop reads CSASLGETQYF. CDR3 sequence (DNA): TGCAGTGCTAGTTTAGGAGAGACCCAGTACTTC.

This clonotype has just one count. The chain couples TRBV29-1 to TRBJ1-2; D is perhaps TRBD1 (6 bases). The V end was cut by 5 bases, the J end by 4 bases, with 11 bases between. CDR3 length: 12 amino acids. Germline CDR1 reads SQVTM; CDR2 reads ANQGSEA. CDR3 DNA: TGCAGCGTTAATGGGGGCCCCTATGGCTACACCTTC. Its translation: CSVNGGPYGYTF. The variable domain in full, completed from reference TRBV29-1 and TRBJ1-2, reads SAVISQKPSRDICQRGTSLTIQCQVDSQVTMMFWYRQQPGQSLTLIATANQGSEATYESGFVIDKFPISRPNLTFSTLTVSNMSPEDSSIYLCSVNGGPYGYTFGSGTRLTVV.

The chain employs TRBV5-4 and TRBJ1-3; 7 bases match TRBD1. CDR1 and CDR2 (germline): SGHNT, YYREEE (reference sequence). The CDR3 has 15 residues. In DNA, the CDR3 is TGTGCGACCCAGGGGGGGATGAGCTCTGGAAACACCATATATTTT. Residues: CATQGGMSSGNTIYF.

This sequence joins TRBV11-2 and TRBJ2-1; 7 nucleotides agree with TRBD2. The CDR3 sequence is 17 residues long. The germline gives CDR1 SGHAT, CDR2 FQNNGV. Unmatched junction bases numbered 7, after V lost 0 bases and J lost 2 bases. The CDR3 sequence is CASSLDPGGSPYNEQFF. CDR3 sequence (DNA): TGTGCCAGCAGCTTAGATCCTGGCGGGAGCCCCTACAATGAGCAGTTCTTC. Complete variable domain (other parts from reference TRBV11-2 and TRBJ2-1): EAGVAQSPRYKIIEKRQSVAFWCNPISGHATLYWYQQILGQGPKLLIQFQNNGVVDDSQLPKDRFSAERLKGVDSTLKIQPAKLEDSAVYLCASSLDPGGSPYNEQFFGPGTRLTVL.

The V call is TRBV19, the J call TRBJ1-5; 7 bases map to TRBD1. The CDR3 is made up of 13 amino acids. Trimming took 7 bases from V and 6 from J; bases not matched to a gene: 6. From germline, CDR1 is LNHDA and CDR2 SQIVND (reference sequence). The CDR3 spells CASNHRGGQPQHF. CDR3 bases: TGTGCCAGTAACCACAGGGGAGGTCAGCCCCAGCATTTT.

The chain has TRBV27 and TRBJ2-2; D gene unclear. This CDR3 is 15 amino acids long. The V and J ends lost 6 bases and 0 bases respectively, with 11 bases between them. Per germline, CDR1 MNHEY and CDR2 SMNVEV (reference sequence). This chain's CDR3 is CASSPMESNTGELFF. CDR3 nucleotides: TGTGCCAGCAGCCCGATGGAGTCGAACACCGGGGAGCTGTTTTTT.

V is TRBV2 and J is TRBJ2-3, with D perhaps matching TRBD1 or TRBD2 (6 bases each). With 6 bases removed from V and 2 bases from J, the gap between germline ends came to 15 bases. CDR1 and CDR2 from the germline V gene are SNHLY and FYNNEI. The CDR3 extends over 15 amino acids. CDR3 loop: CASSGGLALTDTQYF. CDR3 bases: TGTGCCAGCAGCGGGGGCCTAGCCCTCACAGATACGCAGTATTTT.

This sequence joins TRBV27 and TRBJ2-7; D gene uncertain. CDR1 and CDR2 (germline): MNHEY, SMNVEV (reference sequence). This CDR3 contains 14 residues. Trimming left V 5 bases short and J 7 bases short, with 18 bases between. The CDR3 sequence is CASSPHVNLGEQYF. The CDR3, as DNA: TGTGCCAGCAGTCCCCACGTGAACCTGGGGGAGCAGTACTTC.